These T cell receptor beta chains were read from a single sample in a study of human T cells and chemical hapten exposure. Via MiXCR, TCRdb re-called the RACE reads, giving one row per CDR3 protein. The table has about 85,000 distinct CDR3 sequences, around 8.8% seen once. The sequences come from whole blood, collected in connection with sensitization to the hapten diphenylcyclopropenone (DPC). The receptors come from a man between 35 and 55 years old with alopecia areata. Some clones in this sample may be carry-over from other donors' samples. The CDR3 runs from the conserved cysteine through the conserved F or W. A D gene is named only where the DNA matches it firmly. The size entry is marked missing in some rows and otherwise reads once, few, many or a size class.

V: TRBV21-1; D: .; size: .; J: TRBJ1-1; DNA: TGTGCCAGCAGCACTCAAAGGTCGATGGAGGGCGACACTGAAGCTTTCTTT; CDR3: CASSTQRSMEGDTEAFF
V: TRBV13; D: .; size: .; J: TRBJ1-1; DNA: TGTGCCAGCAGCATACGACAGTACACTGAAGCTTTCTTT; CDR3: CASSIRQYTEAFF
V: TRBV6-2/TRBV6-3; D: .; size: .; J: TRBJ2-3; DNA: TGTGCCAGCAGCCAGGGAAGGGCAGATACGCAGTATTTT; CDR3: CASSQGRADTQYF
V: TRBV11-2; D: TRBD1; size: many; J: TRBJ1-5; DNA: TGTGCCAGCAGCCAGGCAGGGGGCCAGCCCCAGCATTTT; CDR3: CASSQAGGQPQHF
V: TRBV30; D: TRBD2; size: few; J: TRBJ2-5; DNA: TGTGCCTGGAAGCCGGGACTAGCGGGTTCAGGGCAAAACTTC; CDR3: CAWKPGLAGSGQNF
V: TRBV5-1; D: TRBD1; size: .; J: TRBJ1-1; DNA: TGCGCCAGCAGCTTGGAGGGACAGGGGCGAATGAACACTGAAGCTTTCTTT; CDR3: CASSLEGQGRMNTEAFF
V: TRBV12-3/TRBV12-4; D: TRBD2; size: many; J: TRBJ2-6; DNA: TGTGCCAGCAGTCCCCGGACTAGATCTGGGGCCAACGTCCTGACTTTC; CDR3: CASSPRTRSGANVLTF
V: TRBV4-3; D: .; size: many; J: TRBJ1-1; DNA: TGCGCCAGCAGCCAAGTCCCGGGGGCTGGGACTGAAGCTTTCTTT; CDR3: CASSQVPGAGTEAFF
V: TRBV7-2; D: .; size: few; J: TRBJ1-3; DNA: TGTGCCAGCAGCTTTGGAAACACCATATATTTT; CDR3: CASSFGNTIYF
V: TRBV10-3; D: TRBD2; size: many; J: TRBJ2-3; DNA: TGTGCCATCAGACGGACTAGCGGGAGTACCACAGATACGCAGTATTTT; CDR3: CAIRRTSGSTTDTQYF
V: TRBV3-1; D: .; size: .; J: TRBJ2-3; DNA: TGTGCCAGCAGCCAAGATAGCCTAAACACAGATACGCAGTATTTT; CDR3: CASSQDSLNTDTQYF
V: TRBV12-3/TRBV12-4; D: .; size: .; J: TRBJ2-3; DNA: TGTGCCAGCAACAACCAGGGTGCAGATACGCAGTATTTT; CDR3: CASNNQGADTQYF
V: TRBV6-2/TRBV6-3; D: .; size: few; J: TRBJ2-3; DNA: TGTGCCAGCAGTTACTCTCGAACCCGGACAAATACGCAGTATTTT; CDR3: CASSYSRTRTNTQYF
V: TRBV6-2/TRBV6-3; D: .; size: few; J: TRBJ2-1; DNA: TGTGCCAGCAGGCCGGATACCTACAATGAGCAGTTCTTC; CDR3: CASRPDTYNEQFF
V: TRBV7-2; D: .; size: .; J: TRBJ2-2; DNA: TGTGCCAGCAGCTCGACAGAGTACACCGGGGAGCTGTTTTTT; CDR3: CASSSTEYTGELFF
V: TRBV29-1; D: TRBD1; size: .; J: TRBJ2-7; DNA: TGCAGCGTTGAAGGTCCTCGAACGGGACAGGGATACGAGCAGTACTTC; CDR3: CSVEGPRTGQGYEQYF
V: TRBV7-2; D: .; size: many; J: TRBJ2-5; DNA: TGTGCCAGCAGCTCGAGCTTTCCGGAGACCCAGTACTTC; CDR3: CASSSSFPETQYF
V: TRBV3-1; D: .; size: .; J: TRBJ2-3; DNA: TGTGCCAGCAGCCAAGTGAAGGAAACTTCGCAGTATTTT; CDR3: CASSQVKETSQYF
V: TRBV7-2; D: TRBD1; size: few; J: TRBJ2-3; DNA: TGTGCCAGCAGCCTAAGGGGTATAGGGGGCTGGACAGATACGCAGTATTTT; CDR3: CASSLRGIGGWTDTQYF
V: TRBV7-2; D: TRBD2; size: few; J: TRBJ2-3; DNA: TGTGCCAGCAGCTTAGTCCGAGCGGGAGCCGGGTACCCAGATACGCAGTATTTT; CDR3: CASSLVRAGAGYPDTQYF
V: TRBV19; D: .; size: few; J: TRBJ2-1; DNA: TGTGCCAGTAGTACCCTTTACAATGAGCAGTTCTTC; CDR3: CASSTLYNEQFF
V: TRBV11-2; D: .; size: .; J: TRBJ1-4; DNA: TGTGCCAGCAGCTTACAAGGGTTTTCAACTAATGAAAAACTGTTTTTT; CDR3: CASSLQGFSTNEKLFF
V: TRBV29-1; D: .; size: .; J: TRBJ2-1; DNA: TGCAGCGTTGTCACTAGTGGTCTTGAGCAGTTCTTC; CDR3: CSVVTSGLEQFF
V: TRBV9; D: .; size: .; J: TRBJ1-1; DNA: TGTGCCAGCAGCGTAGGGGGGGTAAACACTGAAGCTTTCTTT; CDR3: CASSVGGVNTEAFF
V: TRBV19; D: TRBD1; size: .; J: TRBJ2-3; DNA: TGTGCCAGTACCCCTGGGACAGGGGGCATTACAGATACGCAGTATTTT; CDR3: CASTPGTGGITDTQYF
V: TRBV2; D: TRBD2; size: many; J: TRBJ2-1; DNA: TGTGCCAGCATTAACCCCACTAGCGGGAGTACCAATGAGCAGTTCTTC; CDR3: CASINPTSGSTNEQFF
V: TRBV6-5; D: .; size: few; J: TRBJ2-1; DNA: TGTGCCAGCAGCCGGGTGGGACTGCATGAGCAGTTCTTC; CDR3: CASSRVGLHEQFF
V: TRBV10-3; D: .; size: .; J: TRBJ2-3; DNA: TGTGCCATCAGTGAGGGACAGATCACAGATACGCAGTATTTT; CDR3: CAISEGQITDTQYF
V: TRBV6-5; D: .; size: few; J: TRBJ1-2; DNA: TGTGCCAGCAGTTACTCCCTGATCTATGGCTACACCTTC; CDR3: CASSYSLIYGYTF
V: TRBV5-1; D: .; size: many; J: TRBJ1-1; DNA: TGCGCCAGCAGCTTGGATGCGGGGGACACTGAAGCTTTCTTT; CDR3: CASSLDAGDTEAFF
V: TRBV5-5; D: TRBD2; size: .; J: TRBJ2-3; DNA: TGTGCCAGCATCCTGGCCCCCAGTTTAGCGGGAGTGAGAGATACGCAGTATTTT; CDR3: CASILAPSLAGVRDTQYF
V: TRBV7-8; D: .; size: many; J: TRBJ1-1; DNA: TGTGCCAGCAGCCCCCATCCGACAGAGAACACTGAAGCTTTCTTT; CDR3: CASSPHPTENTEAFF
V: TRBV30; D: .; size: .; J: TRBJ2-7; DNA: TGTGCCTTGGGGGGACCAGGGGGACAAGGAGAGCAGTACTTC; CDR3: CALGGPGGQGEQYF
V: TRBV3-1; D: TRBD2; size: many; J: TRBJ2-5; DNA: TGTGCCAGCAGCCTTCAGACTAGCGGGGAGACCCAGTACTTC; CDR3: CASSLQTSGETQYF
V: TRBV12-3/TRBV12-4; D: TRBD2; size: .; J: TRBJ2-3; DNA: TGTGCCAGCAGTATTTCTAGCGGGAGCACAGATACGCAGTATTTT; CDR3: CASSISSGSTDTQYF
V: TRBV6-2/TRBV6-3; D: .; size: few; J: TRBJ2-1; DNA: TGTGCCAGCAGTTTGGAGCGGGCCACCTACAATGAGCAGTTCTTC; CDR3: CASSLERATYNEQFF